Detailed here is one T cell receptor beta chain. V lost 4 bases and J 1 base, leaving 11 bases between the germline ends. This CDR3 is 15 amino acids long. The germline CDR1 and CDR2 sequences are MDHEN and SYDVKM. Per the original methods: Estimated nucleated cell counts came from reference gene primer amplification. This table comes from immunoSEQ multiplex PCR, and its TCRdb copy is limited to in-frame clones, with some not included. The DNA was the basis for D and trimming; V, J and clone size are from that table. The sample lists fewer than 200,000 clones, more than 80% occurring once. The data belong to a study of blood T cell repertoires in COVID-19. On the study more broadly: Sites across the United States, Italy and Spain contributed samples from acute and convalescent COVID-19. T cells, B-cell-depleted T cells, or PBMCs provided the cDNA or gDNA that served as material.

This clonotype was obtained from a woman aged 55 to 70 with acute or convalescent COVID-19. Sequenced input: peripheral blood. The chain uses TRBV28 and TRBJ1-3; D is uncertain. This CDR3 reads CASSSSPGSGNTIYF. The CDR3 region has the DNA TGTGCCAGCAGTTCCTCCCCGGGATCTGGAAACACCATATATTTT.